A selection of T cell receptor beta chains follows, all from one sample in a study of blood T cell repertoires in COVID-19. The assay was immunoSEQ multiplex PCR, and TCRdb's table has in-frame clones only and misses some. There are about 110,000 clones in the sample; roughly 80% occur only once, and roughly 8.1% lies in the top ten. The sample was peripheral blood. The receptors stem from a woman aged 40 to 49 with acute or convalescent COVID-19. The conserved cysteine and the conserved F or W are not part of the CDR3 here.

V	J	CDR3
TRBV19	TRBJ1-3	AASSRGLAGNTIY
TRBV7-6	TRBJ2-3	ASSLVELSTDTQY
TRBV2	TRBJ1-3	ASGRGKDTIY
TRBV19	TRBJ2-1	ASSIYRGKGNEQF
TRBV19	TRBJ1-2	ASSTSGTAEQGYT
TRBV19	TRBJ1-6	ASSIDSSYNSPLH
TRBV3-1/TRBV3-2	TRBJ1-2	ASSFRDKEGYT
TRBV5-1	TRBJ2-2	ASSLHIPGGTGELF
TRBV7-2	TRBJ2-7	ASSSIRSGTGGPEQY
TRBV6-5	TRBJ2-7	ASSPEGLAGHEQY
TRBV6-5	TRBJ1-2	ASSYLSGQGTYGYT
TRBV30	TRBJ1-2	AWSVGGVYGYT
TRBV29-1	TRBJ1-2	SHFDNSGYT
TRBV5-1	TRBJ2-7	ASSLFPGQGTYEQY
TRBV5-6	TRBJ2-3	ASSARTGGLTDTQY
TRBV5-1	TRBJ1-6	ASSFGQGRTPLH
TRBV5-8	TRBJ1-3	ASSWSLGQGRTIY
TRBV19	TRBJ2-7	ASSISTSGTYEQY
TRBV7-2	TRBJ1-5	ASSPTGQTNQPQH
TRBV7-9	TRBJ2-1	ASFLWGVYNEQF
TRBV5-4	TRBJ1-1	ASSFFRDSNTEAF
TRBV10-3	TRBJ2-7	AISDRDEQY
TRBV29-1	TRBJ1-1	SARDRGRVEAF
TRBV5-8	TRBJ1-2	ASSFQARGLYGYT
TRBV30	TRBJ1-2	AFSRGRNYGYT
TRBV4-1	TRBJ2-7	ASSTGQGTYEQY
TRBV9	TRBJ2-7	ASSVAADWGGEQY
TRBV2	TRBJ1-1	ASRLGGLEAF
TRBV6-5	TRBJ1-1	ASSYSTNNRGTEAF
TRBV9	TRBJ1-4	ASSADPGQGAEKLF
TRBV6-2/TRBV6-3	TRBJ2-3	ASSYGGLAGGYTDTQY